These 30 T cell receptor beta chains were sequenced from one sample in a study of CXCR3-negative and CXCR3-positive naive CD8 T cells. Broader study findings: CXCR3-negative naive cells had less hydrophobic TRB CDR3s than did CXCR3-positive naive cells.

The antigens of these receptors remain unknown. With UMI labels, 5' RACE was used to prepare the TRB cDNA libraries. TCRdb re-analyzed the 5' RACE reads; it lists each CDR3 protein once, without DNA. Its clone listing holds more than 80,000 distinct CDR3 sequences. The material sequenced was naive CXCR3+ CD8+ T cells from blood. The subset: CD45RO-CCR7+CD27+CD95- naive CD8+ T cells expressing CXCR3 (TNR3+). Receptors originate from a human donor in good health. Some clones in this sample may be carry-over from other donors' samples.

This chain joins TRBV6-2 or TRBV6-3 and TRBJ2-7; TCRdb designates TRBD2, a call that cannot be tested without DNA. Germline V gene data show CDR1 as MNHEY and CDR2 as SVGEGT. This CDR3 contains 14 residues. CDR3 region: CASSPRLATYEQYF.

The chain combines TRBV18 with TRBJ2-1. Per germline, CDR1 KGHSH and CDR2 LQKENI. This CDR3 has 11 residues. The chain's CDR3 is CASLGVDEQFF. Filled out from reference TRBV18 and TRBJ2-1, the complete variable domain reads NAGVMQNPRHLVRRRGQEARLRCSPMKGHSHVYWYRQLPEEGLKFMVYLQKENIIDESGMPKERFSAEFPKEGPSILRIQQVVRGDSAAYFCASLGVDEQFFGPGTRLTVL.

This rearrangement joins TRBV5-1 to TRBJ2-7; TCRdb calls TRBD1, which cannot be checked without DNA. The CDR3 is 14 amino acids. CDR1 is SGHRS and CDR2 is YFSETQ in the germline V gene. This CDR3 reads CASSLDGRGYEQYF. Full variable domain (rest looked up from reference TRBV5-1 and TRBJ2-7): KAGVTQTPRYLIKTRGQQVTLSCSPISGHRSVSWYQQTPGQGLQFLFEYFSETQRNKGNFPGRFSGRQFSNSRSEMNVSTLELGDSALYLCASSLDGRGYEQYFGPGTRLTVT.

This chain connects TRBV15 to TRBJ1-2; TCRdb outputs TRBD1, but without DNA this stays unchecked. The CDR3 extends over 17 amino acids. Looked up from germline, CDR1 is LNHNV and CDR2 is YYDKDF (reference sequence). The CDR3 region is CATSRDGSPSRDYGYTF.

The chain carries TRBV7-9 and TRBJ2-1. The V gene's germline CDR1 is SEHNR and CDR2 FQNEAQ (reference sequence). CDR3 length: 14 residues. CDR3 sequence: CASSDSAIYNEQFF.

V and J are TRBV6-5 and TRBJ2-7; TCRdb names TRBD2, which stays unverified in the absence of DNA. The CDR3 runs to 13 residues. Germline CDR1 reads MNHEY; CDR2 reads SVGAGI. CDR3 residues: CATSRMGEEEQYF.

CDR3 region: CASSVEGRSSYEQYF. The genes are TRBV9 and TRBJ2-7; without DNA, the TCRdb call of TRBD2 cannot be checked. The CDR3 has 15 residues. The germline V gene encodes CDR1 SGDLS and CDR2 YYNGEE.

The chain has TRBV28 and TRBJ2-7. Germline values: CDR1 MDHEN, CDR2 SYDVKM. The CDR3 extends over 13 amino acids. Here the CDR3 reads CASSPMDGYEQYF.

This rearrangement joins TRBV14 to TRBJ2-2; TCRdb proposes TRBD2, but this gene call is untestable without DNA. The CDR3 is 16 amino acids. Germline V gives CDR1 SGHDN, CDR2 FVKESK. This CDR3 is CASSHSAGGYTGELFF.

This chain connects TRBV3-1 to TRBJ2-7; TCRdb's D call of TRBD2 is untestable without DNA. Germline V gives CDR1 LGHDT, CDR2 YNNKEL (reference sequence). There are 15 residues in the CDR3. The CDR3: CASSRGTSGTYEQYF.

The chain is built from TRBV4-2 and TRBJ2-7. CDR1 is LGHNA, CDR2 YNFKEQ, per germline. The CDR3 consists of 14 residues. The CDR3 loop reads CASSQGATSYEQYF.

The chain has TRBV7-6 and TRBJ2-1; TCRdb indicates TRBD2, and absent DNA this call remains unverified. The CDR3 has 17 amino acids. Germline CDR1 is SGHVS and CDR2 is FNYEAQ. The CDR3 spells CASSPSLGLSSYNEQFF.

The chain joins TRBV12-3 or TRBV12-4 to TRBJ1-1. This CDR3 has 13 amino acids. The CDR3 sequence: CASTLGGATEAFF.

This chain links TRBV7-2 with TRBJ1-2. Germline CDR1 is SGHTA and CDR2 is FQGNSA. The length of the CDR3 is 15 residues. The CDR3 is CASSLVGGEGYGYTF.

The chain combines TRBV9 with TRBJ2-1; no DNA is available, so the TRBD1 call from TCRdb remains unchecked. CDR1 SGDLS and CDR2 YYNGEE come from the germline V gene. The CDR3 is 15 amino acids. The CDR3 region is CASSVDSGGYNEQFF.

This sequence joins TRBV6-2 or TRBV6-3 and TRBJ1-1; no DNA is available, so the TRBD1 call from TCRdb remains unchecked. CDR3 length: 12 residues. CDR1 is MNHEY and CDR2 is SVGEGT in the germline V gene. The CDR3 protein is CASSTGGTEAFF.

V usage is TRBV11-3 and J usage is TRBJ2-1; without DNA, the TCRdb call of TRBD1 cannot be checked. The germline CDR1 and CDR2 sequences are SGHNT and YENEEA. This CDR3 is 13 amino acids long. CDR3 protein: CASKGRANNEQFF.

The chain is built from TRBV7-2 and TRBJ2-3. Per germline, CDR1 SGHTA and CDR2 FQGNSA. The CDR3 is made up of 15 amino acids. The chain's CDR3 is CASRVSGASTDTQYF. Full variable domain (outside the CDR3, taken from reference TRBV7-2 and TRBJ2-3): GAGVSQSPSNKVTEKGKDVELRCDPISGHTALYWYRQSLGQGLEFLIYFQGNSAPDKSGLPSDRFSAERTGGSVSTLTIQRTQQEDSAVYLCASRVSGASTDTQYFGPGTRLTVL.

The CDR3 here is CASTEGSYNEQFF. The V and J genes are TRBV5-1 and TRBJ2-1; TCRdb reports TRBD2, a call that lacks DNA to check it against. Germline lookup yields CDR1 SGHRS and CDR2 YFSETQ. The CDR3 totals 13 residues.

The chain links TRBV12-5 to TRBJ2-5; as DNA is missing, the TRBD1 call by TCRdb cannot be tested. From germline, CDR1 is LGHNT and CDR2 FRNRAP. The CDR3 has 16 residues. CDR3: CASGLGTGLLQETQYF.

V and J are TRBV29-1 and TRBJ2-5; TCRdb picks TRBD1, but there is no DNA to check that call. This CDR3 is 16 amino acids long. Germline-derived CDR1 and CDR2 are SQVTM and ANQGSEA. CDR3 residues: CSVDILDREYQETQYF.

V is TRBV10-2 and J is TRBJ2-5; no DNA is available, so the TRBD1 call from TCRdb remains unchecked. CDR3 length equals 14 residues. The V gene's germline CDR1 is WSHSY and CDR2 SAAADI. CDR3 residues: CASSERRGEETQYF.

The rearrangement uses TRBV19 and TRBJ2-1. The CDR3 runs 15 residues. Germline lookup yields CDR1 LNHDA and CDR2 SQIVND (reference sequence). The CDR3 region is CASSIVGRTYNEQFF.

The chain links TRBV6-2 or TRBV6-3 to TRBJ2-1; the TCRdb D gene call, TRBD2, has no DNA to confirm it. Germline V CDR1 and CDR2: MNHEY, SVGEGT. This CDR3 comprises 14 residues. CDR3 sequence reads: CASSSRGPPNEQFF.

The chain is built from TRBV28 and TRBJ2-5; TCRdb's D call of TRBD2 is untestable without DNA. The CDR3 consists of 15 residues. Germline values: CDR1 MDHEN, CDR2 SYDVKM. The CDR3 sequence: CASSLLAGGQETQYF.

The chain has TRBV6-1 and TRBJ2-7; TCRdb's D gene call, TRBD1, goes unchecked for lack of DNA. CDR1 MNHNS and CDR2 SASEGT come from the germline V gene. The CDR3 is 17 amino acids. CDR3: CASSEWEVDRAGYEQYF.

This chain links TRBV20-1 with TRBJ2-7; TCRdb proposes TRBD2, but this gene call is untestable without DNA. The CDR3 runs 15 residues. Germline-derived CDR1 and CDR2 are DFQATT and SNEGSKA (reference sequence). This CDR3 reads CSARDRGRPSYEQYF.

The rearrangement joins TRBV4-3 to TRBJ1-1; lacking DNA, the TRBD1 call made by TCRdb goes unchecked. The germline V gene has CDR1 LGHNA and CDR2 YSLEER. The CDR3 is made up of 16 amino acids. CDR3 amino acids: CASSRSEWGSDTEAFF.

The genes are TRBV9 and TRBJ2-5; TCRdb gives TRBD2 as the D gene, but with no DNA this cannot be confirmed. Germline V gene data show CDR1 as SGDLS and CDR2 as YYNGEE. This CDR3 is 16 amino acids long. CDR3 sequence: CASSGKLAGGQETQYF.

The V call is TRBV7-9, the J call TRBJ1-2. CDR3 length: 13 amino acids. CDR1 is SEHNR and CDR2 is FQNEAQ in the germline V gene (reference sequence). CDR3 protein: CASSGLLNYGYTF.